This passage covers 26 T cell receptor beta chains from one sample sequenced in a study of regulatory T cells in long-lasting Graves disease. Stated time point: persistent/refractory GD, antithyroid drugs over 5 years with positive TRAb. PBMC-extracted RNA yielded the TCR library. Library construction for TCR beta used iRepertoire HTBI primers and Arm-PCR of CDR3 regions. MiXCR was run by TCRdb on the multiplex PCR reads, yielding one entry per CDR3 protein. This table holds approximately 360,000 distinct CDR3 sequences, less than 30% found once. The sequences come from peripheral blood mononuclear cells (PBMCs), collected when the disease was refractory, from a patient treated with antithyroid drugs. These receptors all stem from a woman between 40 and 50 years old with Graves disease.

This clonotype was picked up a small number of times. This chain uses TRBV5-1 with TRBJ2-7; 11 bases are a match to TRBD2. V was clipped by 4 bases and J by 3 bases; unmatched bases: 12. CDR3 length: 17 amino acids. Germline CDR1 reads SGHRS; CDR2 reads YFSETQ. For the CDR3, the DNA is TGCGCCAGCAGCCCGTCACCGCTAGCGGGAGGTGTCTACGAGCAGTACTTC. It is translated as CASSPSPLAGGVYEQYF. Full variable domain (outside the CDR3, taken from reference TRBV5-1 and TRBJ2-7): KAGVTQTPRYLIKTRGQQVTLSCSPISGHRSVSWYQQTPGQGLQFLFEYFSETQRNKGNFPGRFSGRQFSNSRSEMNVSTLELGDSALYLCASSPSPLAGGVYEQYFGPGTRLTVT.

The CDR3 loop is CASRRTGRSGNTIYF. The DNA of the CDR3 is TGTGCCAGCCGTCGGACAGGGAGATCTGGAAACACCATATATTTT. This chain uses TRBV14 with TRBJ1-3; 8 bases map to TRBD1. Per the germline V gene, CDR1 is SGHDN and CDR2 is FVKESK. The CDR3 runs to 15 residues. The V segment lost 8 bases and the J segment 1 base; nucleotides outside the gene matches: 7.

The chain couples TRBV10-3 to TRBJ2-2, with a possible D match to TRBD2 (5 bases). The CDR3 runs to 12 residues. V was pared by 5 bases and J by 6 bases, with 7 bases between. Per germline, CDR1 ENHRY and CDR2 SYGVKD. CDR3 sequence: CAISREPGELFF. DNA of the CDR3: TGTGCCATCAGTCGGGAACCCGGGGAGCTGTTTTTT.

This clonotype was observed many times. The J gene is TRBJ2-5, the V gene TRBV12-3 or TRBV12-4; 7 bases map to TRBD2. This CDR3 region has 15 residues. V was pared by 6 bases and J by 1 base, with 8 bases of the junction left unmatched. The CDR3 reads CASSHGSSGQETQYF. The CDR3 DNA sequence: TGTGCCAGCAGCCACGGGTCTAGCGGCCAAGAGACCCAGTACTTC.

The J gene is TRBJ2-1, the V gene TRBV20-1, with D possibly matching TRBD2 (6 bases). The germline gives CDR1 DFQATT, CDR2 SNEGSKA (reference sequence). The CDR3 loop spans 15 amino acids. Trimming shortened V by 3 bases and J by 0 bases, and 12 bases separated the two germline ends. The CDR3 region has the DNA TGCAGTGCTAGCTTAGCGGCGAGCTCCTACAATGAGCAGTTCTTC. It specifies CSASLAASSYNEQFF.

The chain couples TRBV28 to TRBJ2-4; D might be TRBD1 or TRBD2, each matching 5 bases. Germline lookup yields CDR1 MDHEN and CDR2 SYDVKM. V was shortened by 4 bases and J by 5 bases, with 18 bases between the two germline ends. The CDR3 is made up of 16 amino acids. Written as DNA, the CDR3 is TGTGCCAGCAGTTCCACGGGCTGGGGGTCCCAAAACATTCAGTACTTC. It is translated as CASSSTGWGSQNIQYF.

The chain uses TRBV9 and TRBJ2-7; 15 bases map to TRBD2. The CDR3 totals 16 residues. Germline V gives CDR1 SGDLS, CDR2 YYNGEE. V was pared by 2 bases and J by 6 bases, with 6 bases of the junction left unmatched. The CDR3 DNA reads TGTGCCAGCAGCGTCAGGACTAGCGGGAGGGCCAGCGAGCAGTACTTC. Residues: CASSVRTSGRASEQYF.

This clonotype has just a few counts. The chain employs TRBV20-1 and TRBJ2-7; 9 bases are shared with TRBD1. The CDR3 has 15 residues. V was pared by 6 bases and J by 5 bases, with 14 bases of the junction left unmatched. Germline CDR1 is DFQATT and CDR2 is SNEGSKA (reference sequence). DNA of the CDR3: TGCAGTGCCCTCCCTGTGGGACAGGGAACCAACGAGCAGTACTTC. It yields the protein CSALPVGQGTNEQYF.

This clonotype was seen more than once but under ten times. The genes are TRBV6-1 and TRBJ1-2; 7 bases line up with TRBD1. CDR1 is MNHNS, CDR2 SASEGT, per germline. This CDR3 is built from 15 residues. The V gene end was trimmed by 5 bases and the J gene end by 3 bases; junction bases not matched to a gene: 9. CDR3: CASSNPGTADYGYTF. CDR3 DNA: TGTGCCAGCAGTAATCCCGGGACAGCCGACTATGGCTACACCTTC.

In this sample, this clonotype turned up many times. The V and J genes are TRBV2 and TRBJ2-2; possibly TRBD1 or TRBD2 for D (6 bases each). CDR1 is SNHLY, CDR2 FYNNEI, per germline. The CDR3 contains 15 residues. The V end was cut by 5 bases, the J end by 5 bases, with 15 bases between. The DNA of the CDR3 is TGTGCCAGCAGTCGTCCCGGGGGCCCGACCGGGGAGCTGTTTTTT. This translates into CASSRPGGPTGELFF. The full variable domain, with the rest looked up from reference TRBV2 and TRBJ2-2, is EPEVTQTPSHQVTQMGQEVILRCVPISNHLYFYWYRQILGQKVEFLVSFYNNEISEKSEIFDDQFSVERPDGSNFTLKIRSTKLEDSAMYFCASSRPGGPTGELFFGEGSRLTVL.

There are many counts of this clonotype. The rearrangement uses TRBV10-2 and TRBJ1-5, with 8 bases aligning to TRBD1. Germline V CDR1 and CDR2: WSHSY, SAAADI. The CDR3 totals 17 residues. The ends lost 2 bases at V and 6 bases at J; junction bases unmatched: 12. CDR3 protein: CASSEPSGTGWGQPQHF. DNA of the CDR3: TGCGCCAGCAGTGAGCCATCCGGGACAGGATGGGGTCAGCCCCAGCATTTT.

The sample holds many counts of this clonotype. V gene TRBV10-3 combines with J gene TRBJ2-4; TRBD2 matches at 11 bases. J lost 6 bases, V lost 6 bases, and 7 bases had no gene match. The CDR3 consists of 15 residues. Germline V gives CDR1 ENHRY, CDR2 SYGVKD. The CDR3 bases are TGTGCCATCAGCGAACTAGCGGGAGTAGGAAACATTCAGTACTTC. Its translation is CAISELAGVGNIQYF.

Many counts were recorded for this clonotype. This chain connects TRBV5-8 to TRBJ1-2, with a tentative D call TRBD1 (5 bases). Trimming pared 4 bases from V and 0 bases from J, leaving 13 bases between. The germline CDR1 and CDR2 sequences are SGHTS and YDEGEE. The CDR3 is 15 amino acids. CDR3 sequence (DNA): TGTGCCAGCAGCACCTGGACAAGAGCTAACTATGGCTACACCTTC. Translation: CASSTWTRANYGYTF.

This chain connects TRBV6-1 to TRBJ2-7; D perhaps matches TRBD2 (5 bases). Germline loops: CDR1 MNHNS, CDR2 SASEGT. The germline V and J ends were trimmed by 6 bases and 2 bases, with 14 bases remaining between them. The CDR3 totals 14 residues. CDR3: CASRNGVGTYEQYF. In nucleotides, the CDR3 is TGTGCCAGCAGAAACGGGGTTGGTACCTACGAGCAGTACTTC.

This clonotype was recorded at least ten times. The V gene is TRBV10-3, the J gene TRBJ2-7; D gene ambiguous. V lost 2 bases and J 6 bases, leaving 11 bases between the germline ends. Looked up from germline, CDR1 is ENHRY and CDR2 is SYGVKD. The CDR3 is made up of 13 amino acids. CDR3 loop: CAISEGSTLEQYF. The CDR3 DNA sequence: TGTGCCATCAGTGAGGGGTCAACCCTCGAGCAGTACTTC.

CDR3 protein: CASSRVTSGSLAGEQYF. CDR3 nucleotide sequence: TGTGCCAGCAGCCGAGTGACTAGCGGGAGTTTGGCGGGCGAGCAGTACTTC. V usage is TRBV12-3 or TRBV12-4 and J usage is TRBJ2-7, with TRBD2 identical over 12 bases. V shed 6 bases and J 6 bases; nucleotides not matched to a gene: 15. The CDR3 spans 17 residues.

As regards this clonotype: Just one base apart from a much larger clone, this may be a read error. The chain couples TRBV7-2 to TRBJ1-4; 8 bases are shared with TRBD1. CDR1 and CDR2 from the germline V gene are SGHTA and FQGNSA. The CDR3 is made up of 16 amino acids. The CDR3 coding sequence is TGTGCCGGCAGCCCCTACGGGGGACAGGTGCCTGAAAAACTGTTTTTT. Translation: CAGSPYGGQVPEKLFF.

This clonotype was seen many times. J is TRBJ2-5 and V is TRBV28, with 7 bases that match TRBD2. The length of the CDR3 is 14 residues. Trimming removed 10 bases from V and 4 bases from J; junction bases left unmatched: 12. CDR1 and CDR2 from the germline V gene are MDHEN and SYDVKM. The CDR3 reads CATHGAAGIETQYF. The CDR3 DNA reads TGTGCCACCCACGGAGCAGCGGGGATAGAGACCCAGTACTTC.

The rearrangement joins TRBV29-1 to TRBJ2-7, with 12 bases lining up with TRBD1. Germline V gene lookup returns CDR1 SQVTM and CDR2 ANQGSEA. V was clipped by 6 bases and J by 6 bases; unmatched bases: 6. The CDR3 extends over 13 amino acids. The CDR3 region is CSVAGTGGVEQYF. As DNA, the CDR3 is TGCAGCGTCGCCGGGACAGGGGGCGTCGAGCAGTACTTC.

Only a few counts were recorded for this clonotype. The CDR3: CASSSYRDRVAEAFF. CDR3 coding DNA: TGTGCCAGCAGCTCCTACCGGGACAGGGTCGCTGAAGCTTTCTTT. The chain has TRBV11-2 and TRBJ1-1, with 9 bases identical to TRBD1. Germline values: CDR1 SGHAT, CDR2 FQNNGV. The CDR3 is 15 residues long. V lost 4 bases, J lost 6 bases, and 9 bases stayed unmatched.

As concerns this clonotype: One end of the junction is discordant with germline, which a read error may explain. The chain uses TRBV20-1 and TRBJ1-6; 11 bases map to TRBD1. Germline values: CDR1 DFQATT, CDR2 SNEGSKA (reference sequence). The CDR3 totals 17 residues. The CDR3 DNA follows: TGCGGTGCTGCCGGGACAGGGGGGGGATCCTATAATTCACCCCTCCACTTT. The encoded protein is CGAAGTGGGSYNSPLHF.

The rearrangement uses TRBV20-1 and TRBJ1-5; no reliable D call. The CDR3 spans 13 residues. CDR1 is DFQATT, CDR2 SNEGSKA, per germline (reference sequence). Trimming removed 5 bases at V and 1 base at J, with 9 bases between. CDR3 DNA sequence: TGCAGTGCTCTAACGGACAGCAATCAGCCCCAGCATTTT. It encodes CSALTDSNQPQHF.

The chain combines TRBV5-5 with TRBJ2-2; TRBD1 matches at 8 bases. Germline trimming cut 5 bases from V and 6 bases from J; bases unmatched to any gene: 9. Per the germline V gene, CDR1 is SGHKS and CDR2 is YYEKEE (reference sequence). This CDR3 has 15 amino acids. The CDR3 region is CASRTWTGLPGELFF. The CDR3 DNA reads TGTGCCAGCAGAACCTGGACAGGGCTTCCCGGGGAGCTGTTTTTT.

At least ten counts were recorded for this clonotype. The CDR3 loop reads CASTKYHPDRLTLQPQHF. CDR3 nucleotides: TGTGCCAGCACCAAATACCACCCGGACAGGTTAACGTTGCAGCCCCAGCATTTT. This chain links TRBV6-1 with TRBJ1-5, with 7 positions matching TRBD1. CDR3 length equals 18 residues. Germline V gene sequence: CDR1 MNHNS, CDR2 SASEGT. Losses at the gene ends were 7 bases for V and 7 bases for J; bases not matched to a gene: 22.

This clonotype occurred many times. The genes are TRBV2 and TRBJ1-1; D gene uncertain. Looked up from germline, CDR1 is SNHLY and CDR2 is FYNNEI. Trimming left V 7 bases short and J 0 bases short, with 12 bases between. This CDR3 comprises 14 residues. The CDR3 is CASISKPMNTEAFF. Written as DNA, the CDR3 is TGTGCCAGCATAAGTAAACCGATGAACACTGAAGCTTTCTTT.

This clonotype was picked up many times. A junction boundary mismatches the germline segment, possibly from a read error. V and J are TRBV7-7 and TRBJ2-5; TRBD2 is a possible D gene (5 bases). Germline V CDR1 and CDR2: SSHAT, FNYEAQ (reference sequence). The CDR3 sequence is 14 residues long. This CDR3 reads CASSLVASWETQYF. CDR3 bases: TGTGCTAGCAGCTTAGTTGCTAGCTGGGAGACCCAGTACTTC. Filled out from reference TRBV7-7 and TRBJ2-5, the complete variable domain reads GAGVSQSPRYKVTKRGQDVTLRCDPISSHATLYWYQQALGQGPEFLTYFNYEAQPDKSGLPSDRFSAERPEGSISTLTIQRTEQRDSAMYRCASSLVASWETQYFGPGTRLLVL.